These T cell receptor beta chains were read from a single sample in a study of cytomegalovirus exposure and HLA in healthy donors. Profiled with immunoSEQ multiplex PCR; TCRdb holds only in-frame clones, not every one. In the table there are over 80,000 clones, roughly four fifths of which are singletons. Sequences were obtained from PBMCs. These receptors originate from a man aged 35 to 55 in good health and CMV-seropositive. CDR3s include the opening cysteine and the closing phenylalanine or tryptophan. D genes are given only for firm matches. Clone size, where shown, is once, few, many, or a class for clones that have expanded.

d_gene	v_gene	j_gene	abundance	CDR3nt	CDR3aa
NA	TRBV6-5	TRBJ2-7	NA	TGTGCCAGCATGTCGAGGGGGTTCGAGCAGTACTTC	CASMSRGFEQYF
TRBD1	TRBV15	TRBJ1-2	NA	TGTGCCACCAGCAGAGAGGACAGGGTGGACTATGGCTACACCTTC	CATSREDRVDYGYTF
TRBD2	TRBV7-9	TRBJ2-5	NA	TGTGCCAGCAGCTTCACTAGCGTCGAAGAGACCCAGTACTTC	CASSFTSVEETQYF
NA	TRBV19	TRBJ1-6	NA	TGTGCCAGTAGTATCCCCCCAGGGATCGGATCACCCCTCCACTTT	CASSIPPGIGSPLHF
NA	TRBV10-2	TRBJ2-3	NA	TGCGCCAGCAGCGTCCTTACCTACACAGATACGCAGTATTTT	CASSVLTYTDTQYF
TRBD1	TRBV2	TRBJ1-4	NA	TGTGCCAGCAGTGCGAGAACAGGGGGTGAAAAACTGTTTTTT	CASSARTGGEKLFF
NA	TRBV4-2	TRBJ1-6	NA	TGTGCCAGCAGCCATCACCCGGACAAGAGCTCCTATAATTCACCCCTCCACTTT	CASSHHPDKSSYNSPLHF
NA	TRBV6-1	TRBJ1-1	NA	TGTGCCAGCAGTGGACAGCTAAACACTGAAGCTTTCTTT	CASSGQLNTEAFF
TRBD1	TRBV11-3	TRBJ2-2	once	TGTGCCAGCAGCTTTCGACAGGGGGACACCGGGGAGCTGTTTTTT	CASSFRQGDTGELFF
NA	TRBV7-2	TRBJ1-5	NA	TGTGCCAGCAGCTTAGGGGGAGGGAACCCTCAGCATTTT	CASSLGGGNPQHF
NA	TRBV6-1	TRBJ1-2	NA	TGTGCCAGCAGTGAAGGGACAGACGGCTATGGCTACACCTTC	CASSEGTDGYGYTF
NA	TRBV6-7	TRBJ1-4	NA	TGTGCCAGCAGGCTACAGGTCCCCTCGGCGCCCCCTTCTAATGAAAAACTGTTTTTT	CASRLQVPSAPPSNEKLFF
NA	TRBV9	TRBJ2-3	few	TGTGCCAGCAGCGTAGTCACGGGAGGCACAGATACGCAGTATTTT	CASSVVTGGTDTQYF
TRBD2	TRBV7-2	TRBJ2-2	NA	TGTGCCAGCAGCTTATTAGGACTAGCGGGAGCCGGGGAGCTGTTTTTT	CASSLLGLAGAGELFF
TRBD1	TRBV7-8	TRBJ1-2	few	TGTGCCAGCAGCCCGGGACAGGGGAACTATGGCTACACCTTC	CASSPGQGNYGYTF
NA	TRBV7-9	TRBJ1-1	NA	TGTGCCAGCAGCTTATCCTTCCGGACAGAAAAGAACACTGAAGCTTTCTTT	CASSLSFRTEKNTEAFF
NA	TRBV6-1	TRBJ1-2	few	TGTGCCAGCAGTAAGTCTAGGATGCCTAACTATGGCTACACCTTC	CASSKSRMPNYGYTF